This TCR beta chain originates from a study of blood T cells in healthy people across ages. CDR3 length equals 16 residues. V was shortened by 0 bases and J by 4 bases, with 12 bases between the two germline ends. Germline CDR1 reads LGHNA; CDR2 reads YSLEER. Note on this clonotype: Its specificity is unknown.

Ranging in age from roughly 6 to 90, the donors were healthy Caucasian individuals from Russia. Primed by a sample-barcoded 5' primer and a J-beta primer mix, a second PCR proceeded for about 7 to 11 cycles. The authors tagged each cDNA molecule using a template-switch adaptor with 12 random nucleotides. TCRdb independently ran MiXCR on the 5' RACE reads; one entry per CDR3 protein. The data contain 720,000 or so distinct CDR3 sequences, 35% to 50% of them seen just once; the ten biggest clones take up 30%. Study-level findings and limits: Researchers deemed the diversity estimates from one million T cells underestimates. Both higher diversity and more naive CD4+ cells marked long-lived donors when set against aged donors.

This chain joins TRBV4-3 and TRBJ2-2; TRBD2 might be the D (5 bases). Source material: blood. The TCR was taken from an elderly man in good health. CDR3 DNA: TGCGCCAGCAGCCAAGAGGGAGAGGGAGCCACCGGGGAGCTGTTTTTT. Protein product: CASSQEGEGATGELFF.